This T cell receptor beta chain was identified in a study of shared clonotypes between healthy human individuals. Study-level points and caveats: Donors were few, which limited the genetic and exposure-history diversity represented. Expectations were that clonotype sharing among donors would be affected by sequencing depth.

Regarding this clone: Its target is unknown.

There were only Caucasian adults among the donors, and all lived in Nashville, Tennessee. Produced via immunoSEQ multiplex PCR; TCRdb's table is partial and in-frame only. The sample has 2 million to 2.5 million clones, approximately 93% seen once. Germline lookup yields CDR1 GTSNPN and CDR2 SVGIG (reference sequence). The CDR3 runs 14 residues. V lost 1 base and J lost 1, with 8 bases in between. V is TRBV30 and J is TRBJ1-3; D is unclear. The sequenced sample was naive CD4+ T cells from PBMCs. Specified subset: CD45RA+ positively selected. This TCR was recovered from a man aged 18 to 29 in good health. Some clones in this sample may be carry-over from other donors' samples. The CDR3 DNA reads TGTGCCTGGAGTGCTTCTAAGTCTGGAAACACCATATATTTT. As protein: CAWSASKSGNTIYF.